This T cell receptor beta chain was obtained from a study of early T cells in non-severe SARS-CoV-2 infection. For the study at large: Sequencing was performed on bulk RNA from unsorted whole blood, leaving chains unpaired. Study-level results: Clonotype matching in VDJdb favored anti-spike CD8 responses and did not capture private and CD4 specificities.

The germline gives CDR1 MDHEN, CDR2 SYDVKM. The germline V and J ends were trimmed by 3 bases and 2 bases, with 14 bases remaining between them. The CDR3 is 15 amino acids. Individually, cDNA molecules had unique molecular identifiers attached to them. MiXCR, run by TCRdb on the 5' RACE reads, gives a single entry per CDR3 protein. The sample records tens of thousands of distinct CDR3 sequences, about 12% being singletons. A remark on this clonotype: Its antigen is undetermined.

The TCR was taken from an adult who was a healthcare worker with PCR-confirmed SARS-CoV-2 infection or an uninfected control (not recorded which). The J gene is TRBJ2-7, the V gene TRBV28, with D perhaps TRBD1 (5 bases). Sequenced material: whole blood, taken at baseline. CDR3 DNA sequence: TGTGCCAGCAGTTTCGGGCAGGGTTGGACCTACGAGCAGTACTTC. Translating it yields CASSFGQGWTYEQYF.